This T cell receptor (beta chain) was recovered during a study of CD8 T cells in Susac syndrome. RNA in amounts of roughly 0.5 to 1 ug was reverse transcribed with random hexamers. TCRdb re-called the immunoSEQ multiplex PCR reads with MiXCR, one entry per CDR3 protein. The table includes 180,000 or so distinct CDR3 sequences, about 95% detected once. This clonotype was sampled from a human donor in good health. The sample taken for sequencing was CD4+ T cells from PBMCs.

CDR3 amino acids: CATSGRGDTQYF. The CDR3 region has the DNA TGTGCCACCAGCGGGAGAGGAGATACGCAGTATTTT. V gene TRBV24-1 combines with J gene TRBJ2-3, with D possibly being TRBD2 (6 bases). This CDR3 spans 12 amino acids. V was trimmed by 7 bases and J by 5 bases, leaving 9 bases between them. Germline CDR1 and CDR2: KGHDR and SFDVKD.